The clone carrying this T cell receptor (beta chain) was found once. Its target is unknown. The data stem from a study of cytomegalovirus exposure and HLA in healthy donors. Findings of the study overall: Most of the TCR beta V segments (in an earlier analysis) were productive either about 87% or about 30% of the time. CMV serostatus was the sole immune exposure data available. An Asian-associated ancestry cluster reportedly showed fewer N-insertions than the roughly 670-donor mean in a later analysis.

Use of 60 Vbeta and 13 Jbeta primers characterized the PCR. Produced via immunoSEQ multiplex PCR; TCRdb's table is partial and in-frame only. The sample gives roughly 100,000 clones, roughly 80% of which show up once; roughly 7.1% is in the top ten. The V segment lost 4 bases and the J segment 0 bases; nucleotides outside the gene matches: 9. Germline V gene data show CDR1 as MNHNS and CDR2 as SASEGT. The CDR3 covers 17 residues. The receptor was isolated from a man between 40 and 49 years old in good health and CMV-seropositive. The sample comprised PBMCs. V and J are TRBV6-1 and TRBJ2-7; TRBD2 matches at 10 bases. Here the CDR3 reads CASSALAGGYPSYEQYF. The CDR3 DNA sequence: TGTGCCAGCAGTGCATTAGCGGGGGGTTATCCCTCCTACGAGCAGTACTTC.